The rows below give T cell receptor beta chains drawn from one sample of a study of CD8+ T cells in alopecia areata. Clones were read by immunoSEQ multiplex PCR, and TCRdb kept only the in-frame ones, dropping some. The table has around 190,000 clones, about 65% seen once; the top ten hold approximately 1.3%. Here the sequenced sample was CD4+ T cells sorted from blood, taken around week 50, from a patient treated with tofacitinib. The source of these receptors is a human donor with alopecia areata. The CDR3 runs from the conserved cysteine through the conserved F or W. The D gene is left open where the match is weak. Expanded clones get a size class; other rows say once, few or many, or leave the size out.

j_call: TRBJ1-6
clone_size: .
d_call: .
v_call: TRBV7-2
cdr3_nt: TGTGCCAGCAGCTCACCGACAGGTTATTCACCCCTCCACTTT
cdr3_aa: CASSSPTGYSPLHF

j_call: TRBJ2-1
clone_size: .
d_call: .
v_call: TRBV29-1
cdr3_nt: TGCAGCGCCGGAGGTTCCGGGGGGCGCTCCTACAATGAGCAGTTCTTC
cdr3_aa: CSAGGSGGRSYNEQFF

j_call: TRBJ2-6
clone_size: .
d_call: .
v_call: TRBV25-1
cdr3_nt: TGTGCCAGCAGTGTCTCTGGGGCCAACGTCCTGACTTTC
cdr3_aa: CASSVSGANVLTF

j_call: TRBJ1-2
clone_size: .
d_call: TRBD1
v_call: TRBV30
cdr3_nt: TGTGCCTGGAGCCTTGGGACAGTCGGCTACACCTTC
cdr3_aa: CAWSLGTVGYTF

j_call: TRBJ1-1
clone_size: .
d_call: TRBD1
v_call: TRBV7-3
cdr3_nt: TGTGCCAGCAGCCGGGACAGTACGAACACTGAAGCTTTCTTT
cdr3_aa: CASSRDSTNTEAFF

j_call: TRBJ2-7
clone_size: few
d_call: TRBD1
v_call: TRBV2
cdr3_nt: TGTGCCAGCAGTGTAACCGGGACAGGGGGGGAGCAGTACTTC
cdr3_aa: CASSVTGTGGEQYF

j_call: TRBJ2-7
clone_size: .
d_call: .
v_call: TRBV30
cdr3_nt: TGTGCCTGGAGTGGACCGAGCGAGCAGTACTTC
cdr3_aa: CAWSGPSEQYF

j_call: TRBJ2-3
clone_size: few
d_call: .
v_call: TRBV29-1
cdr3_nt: TGCAGCGTTCAGGGCAGGGGATTGGATACGCAGTATTTT
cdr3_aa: CSVQGRGLDTQYF

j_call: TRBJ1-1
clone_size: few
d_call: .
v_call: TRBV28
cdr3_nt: TGTGCCGCCAAAGACACTGAAGCTTTCTTT
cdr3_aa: CAAKDTEAFF

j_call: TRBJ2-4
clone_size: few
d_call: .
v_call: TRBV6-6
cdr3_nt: TGTGCCAGCAGGCCCCGGGACAAGAAAAACATTCAGTACTTC
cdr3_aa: CASRPRDKKNIQYF

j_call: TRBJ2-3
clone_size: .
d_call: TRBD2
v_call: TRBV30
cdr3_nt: TGTGCCTGGAGTGGCCTAGCGGGGTCTCAAGATACGCAGTATTTT
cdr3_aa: CAWSGLAGSQDTQYF

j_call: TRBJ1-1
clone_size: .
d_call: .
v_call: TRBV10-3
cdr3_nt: TGTGCCATCAGTGAGCCGCAGGGCAACACTGAAGCTTTCTTT
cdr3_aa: CAISEPQGNTEAFF

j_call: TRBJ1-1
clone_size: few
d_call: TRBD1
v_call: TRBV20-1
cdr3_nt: TGCAGTGCTAGAGATCGACAGGGAGCTTTCTTT
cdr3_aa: CSARDRQGAFF

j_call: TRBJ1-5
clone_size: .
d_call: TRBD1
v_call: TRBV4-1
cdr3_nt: TGCGCCAGCAGCCAAGCTTGGGGACAGATCTATAATCAGCCCCAGCATTTT
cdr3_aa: CASSQAWGQIYNQPQHF

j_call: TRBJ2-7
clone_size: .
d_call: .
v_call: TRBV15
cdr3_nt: TGTGCCACCAGCAAGGAGGCGTCCTACGAGCAGTACTTC
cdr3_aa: CATSKEASYEQYF

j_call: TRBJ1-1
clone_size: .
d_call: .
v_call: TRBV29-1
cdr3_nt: TGCAGCGTTGAGCTCCTTAGGTCCAATGAAGCTTTCTTT
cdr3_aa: CSVELLRSNEAFF

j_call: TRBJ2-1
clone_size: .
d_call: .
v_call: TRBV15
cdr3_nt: TGTGCCACCAGCAGAGACAGGTGGGATGAGCAGTTCTTC
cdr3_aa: CATSRDRWDEQFF

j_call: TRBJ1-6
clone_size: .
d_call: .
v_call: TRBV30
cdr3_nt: TGTGCCTGGAGTGTAGGTACAGATAATTCACCCCTCCACTTT
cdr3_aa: CAWSVGTDNSPLHF

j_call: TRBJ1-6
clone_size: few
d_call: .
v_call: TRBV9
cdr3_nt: TGTGCCAGCAGCGCCGGGGTTGGGGATTCACCCCTCCACTTT
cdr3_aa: CASSAGVGDSPLHF

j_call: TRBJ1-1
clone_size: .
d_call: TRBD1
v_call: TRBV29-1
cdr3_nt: TGCAGCGTTGCTCGACAGGGTTCCACTGAAGCTTTCTTT
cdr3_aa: CSVARQGSTEAFF

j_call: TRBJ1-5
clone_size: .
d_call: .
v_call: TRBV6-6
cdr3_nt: TGTGCCAGCAGTTACTCGGTCATCCAGCCCCAGCATTTT
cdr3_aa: CASSYSVIQPQHF

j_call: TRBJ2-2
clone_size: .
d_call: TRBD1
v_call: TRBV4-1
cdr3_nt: TGCGCCAGCAGCCCCCTACAGGGGCAGAACGGGGAGCTGTTTTTT
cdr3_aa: CASSPLQGQNGELFF

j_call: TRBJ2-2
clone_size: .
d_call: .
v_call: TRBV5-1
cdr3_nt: TGCGCCAGCAGCTTGGGAAGTGGTTATTCCGGGGAGCTGTTTTTT
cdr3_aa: CASSLGSGYSGELFF

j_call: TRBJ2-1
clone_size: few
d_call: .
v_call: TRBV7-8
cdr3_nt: TGTGCCAGCAGCACAACTAGGGGAGAGCAGTTCTTC
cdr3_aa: CASSTTRGEQFF

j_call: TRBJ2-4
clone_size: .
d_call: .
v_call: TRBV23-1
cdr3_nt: TGCGCCAGCAGTCATTACGGCCCCCTAGCCAAAAACATTCAGTACTTC
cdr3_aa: CASSHYGPLAKNIQYF

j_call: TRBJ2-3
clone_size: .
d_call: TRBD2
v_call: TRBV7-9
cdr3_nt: TGTGCCAGCAGCGGAGTCGGACTAGGCACAGATACGCAGTATTTT
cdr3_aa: CASSGVGLGTDTQYF

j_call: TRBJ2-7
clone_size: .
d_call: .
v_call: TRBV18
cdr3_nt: TGTGCCAGCTCACCCGCTAAGAGGACAGTATGGGTAGAATGGGGCGAGCAGTACTTC
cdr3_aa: CASSPAKRTVWVEWGEQYF

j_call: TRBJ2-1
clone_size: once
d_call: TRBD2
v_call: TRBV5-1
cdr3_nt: TGCGCCAGCAGCTTGTTTACCGGGGGGGCTGCCAATGAGCAGTTCTTC
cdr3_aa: CASSLFTGGAANEQFF

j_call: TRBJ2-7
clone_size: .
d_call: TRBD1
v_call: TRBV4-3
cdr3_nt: TGCGCCAGCAGCCAAGAGGACAGGGAGACCTACGAGCAGTACTTC
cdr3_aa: CASSQEDRETYEQYF

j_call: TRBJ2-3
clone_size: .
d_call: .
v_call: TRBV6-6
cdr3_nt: TGTGCCAGCAGTTACTCTCTAGCGCCGGGTTCAGATACGCAGTATTTT
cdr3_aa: CASSYSLAPGSDTQYF

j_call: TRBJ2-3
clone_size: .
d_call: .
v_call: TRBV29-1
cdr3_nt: TGCAGCGTTTACTTAGATACGCAGTATTTT
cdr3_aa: CSVYLDTQYF

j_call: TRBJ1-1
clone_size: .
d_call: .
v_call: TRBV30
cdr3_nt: TGTGCCTGGACAAGATCGGGTGGAGCTTTCTTT
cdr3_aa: CAWTRSGGAFF

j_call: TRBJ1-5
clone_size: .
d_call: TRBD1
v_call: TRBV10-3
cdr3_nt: TGTGCCATCAGGACGACAGGGGGCAATCAGCCCCAGCATTTT
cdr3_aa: CAIRTTGGNQPQHF

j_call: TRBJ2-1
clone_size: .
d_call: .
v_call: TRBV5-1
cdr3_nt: TGCGCCAGCAGCCCGGCTGGGACCAAGCAGTTCTTC
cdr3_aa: CASSPAGTKQFF

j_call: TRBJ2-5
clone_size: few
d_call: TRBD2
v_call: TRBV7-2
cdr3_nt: TGTGCCAGCAGCTTATCCCGAGGGTTAGCGGGGGAGACCCAGTACTTC
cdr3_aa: CASSLSRGLAGETQYF

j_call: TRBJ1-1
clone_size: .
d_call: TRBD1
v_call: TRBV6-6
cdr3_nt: TGTGCCAGCAGTCATAACAGGGGCATGAACACTGAAGCTTTCTTT
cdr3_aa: CASSHNRGMNTEAFF

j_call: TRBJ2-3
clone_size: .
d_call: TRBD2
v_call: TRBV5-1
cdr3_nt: TGCGCCAGCAGCTTGGAAGGACTAGCGGGGGGAACGCAGTATTTT
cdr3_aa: CASSLEGLAGGTQYF

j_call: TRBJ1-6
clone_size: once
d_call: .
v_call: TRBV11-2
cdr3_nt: TGTGCCAGCAGCCCGGGAAATTCACCCCTCCACTTT
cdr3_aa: CASSPGNSPLHF

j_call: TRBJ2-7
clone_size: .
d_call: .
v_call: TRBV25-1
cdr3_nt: TGTGCCAGCAGTGGCGCCACCGCCTACGAGCAGTACTTC
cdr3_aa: CASSGATAYEQYF

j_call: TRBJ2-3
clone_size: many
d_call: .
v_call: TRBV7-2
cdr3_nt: TGTGCCAGCAGCCCCTCCAGAGATACGCAGTATTTT
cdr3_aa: CASSPSRDTQYF

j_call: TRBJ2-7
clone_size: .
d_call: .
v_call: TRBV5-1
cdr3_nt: TGCGCCAGCAGCTTGGTATGGGGGGCCTACGAGCAGTACTTC
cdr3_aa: CASSLVWGAYEQYF

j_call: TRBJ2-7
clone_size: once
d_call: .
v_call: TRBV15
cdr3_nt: TGTGCCACCAGCAGAGATACAGGGAGGACGGCTGGAGAGCAGTACTTC
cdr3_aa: CATSRDTGRTAGEQYF

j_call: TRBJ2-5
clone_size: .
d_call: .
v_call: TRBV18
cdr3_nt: TGTGCCAGCTCACCATCCCTGACCCAAGAGACCCAGTACTTC
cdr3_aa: CASSPSLTQETQYF

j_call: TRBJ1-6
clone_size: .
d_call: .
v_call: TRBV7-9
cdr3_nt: TGTGCCAGCAGCTTAGTAGTCCGGGGGCTTAATTCACCCCTCCACTTT
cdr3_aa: CASSLVVRGLNSPLHF

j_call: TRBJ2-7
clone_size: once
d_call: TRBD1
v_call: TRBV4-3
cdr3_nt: TGCGCCAGCAGCCAATTACAGGGGGACGAGCAGTACTTC
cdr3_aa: CASSQLQGDEQYF